This is a list of T cell receptor beta chains from one sample in a study of T-cell reconstitution after alpha-beta-depleted transplantation in children. TCRdb processed the PCR reads anew with MiXCR; each CDR3 protein has one entry. The sample has around 15,000 distinct CDR3 sequences; less than 9.5% are singletons. Source: PBMCs, mostly from graft donor cells, taken 60 days after TCRalphabeta/CD19-depleted stem cell transplant. The source is a boy under two years old who had a stem cell transplant for Wiskott-Aldrich syndrome, so the T cells may come from the graft donor. Each CDR3 is given with its conserved first and last residue. A D gene is named only where the DNA matches it firmly. Size is stated for part of the rows, as once, few or many counts, or as a class when the clone is expanded.

j_call v_call d_call clone_size cdr3_nt cdr3_aa
TRBJ2-7 TRBV20-1 TRBD2 many TGCAGTGCTCCCAGGACTAGCGGGAGCTCCTACGAGCAGTACTTC CSAPRTSGSSYEQYF
TRBJ2-1 TRBV20-1 TRBD2 many TGCAGTGCTAGAGGACCAGCGGGACTTGATGAGCAGTTCTTC CSARGPAGLDEQFF
TRBJ2-1 TRBV19 NA many TGTGCCAGTAGTGGAGCTAGCTCCTACAATGAGCAGTTCTTC CASSGASSYNEQFF
TRBJ1-1 TRBV5-1 NA few TGCGCCAGCAGCTTGATCGGGGGTGAAGCTTTCTTT CASSLIGGEAFF
TRBJ2-7 TRBV5-5 TRBD2 NA TGTGCCAGCAGCTTGTTGCCGGGAGGATACGAGCAGTACTTC CASSLLPGGYEQYF
TRBJ2-1 TRBV11-2 NA many TGTGCCAGCAGCTACAGGACCCTCAATGAGCAGTTCTTC CASSYRTLNEQFF
TRBJ2-1 TRBV7-9 NA hyperexpanded TGTGCCAGCAGCTTAGACAGCTACAATGAGCAGTTCTTC CASSLDSYNEQFF
TRBJ2-7 TRBV5-1 TRBD2 many TGCGCCAGCAGCTTGGCCAGCGGGAGGCCCTACGAGCAGTACTTC CASSLASGRPYEQYF
TRBJ1-4 TRBV28 TRBD1 many TGTGCCAGCAGTTCAGGGGGCGCGGGTAATGAAAAACTGTTTTTT CASSSGGAGNEKLFF
TRBJ2-5 TRBV5-1 TRBD2 many TGCGCCAGCAGCTTACTAGCGGGGTACCAAGAGACCCAGTACTTC CASSLLAGYQETQYF
TRBJ1-2 TRBV20-1 NA medium-sized TGCAGAGTAGGAACACCTAGGAGCCATTATGGCTACACCTTC CRVGTPRSHYGYTF
TRBJ1-1 TRBV10-3 TRBD1 many TGTGCCATCAGGGCGGGACAGGGTCTTTTTGAAGCTTTCTTT CAIRAGQGLFEAFF
TRBJ1-4 TRBV20-1 TRBD1 NA TGCAGTGCTAGAGAAGGGGGCAGCCCCTGGGGGGAAAAACTGTTTTTT CSAREGGSPWGEKLFF
TRBJ2-7 TRBV10-2 TRBD2 few TGCGCCCACAGTGACGGGACTAGCGGGAGCTACGAGCAGTACTTC CAHSDGTSGSYEQYF
TRBJ1-1 TRBV20-1 NA many TGCAGTGCTACAGGACGGGTGAACACTGAAGCTTTCTTT CSATGRVNTEAFF
TRBJ2-7 TRBV12-3/TRBV12-4 NA many TGTGCCAGCAGCCAAATGGGGATTTACGAGCAGTACTTC CASSQMGIYEQYF
TRBJ2-3 TRBV14 NA many TGTGCCAGCAGCCAAGAGGCAGATACGCAGTATTTT CASSQEADTQYF
TRBJ2-1 TRBV20-1 TRBD2 many TGCAGTGCTAGAGATGTCCATTCCAACTTACTAGCGGCTCTTTCCTACAATGAGCAGTTCTTC CSARDVHSNLLAALSYNEQFF
TRBJ2-1 TRBV20-1 TRBD2 many TGCAGTGCGAGACTAGCGGGAGTCGAGAATGAGCAGTTCTTC CSARLAGVENEQFF
TRBJ2-5 TRBV3-1 NA many TGTGCCAGCAGCCCATGGCGGGAAGAGACCCAGTACTTC CASSPWREETQYF
TRBJ2-5 TRBV5-1 TRBD1 many TGCGCCAGCAGCAGCCGGGACAGGGGTCCCCAAGAGACCCAGTACTTC CASSSRDRGPQETQYF
TRBJ2-1 TRBV20-1 TRBD2 many TGCAGTGCTAGACAAACTAGCGGCAACTACAATGAGCAGTTCTTC CSARQTSGNYNEQFF
TRBJ2-7 TRBV7-9 TRBD2 NA TGTGCCAGCAGCACTCGGGACACTACCCGGGAGGGGTTCGAGCAGTACTTC CASSTRDTTREGFEQYF
TRBJ2-1 TRBV14 NA many TGTGCCAGCAGCTACCGGGCCATTAGTTATGAGCAGTTCTTC CASSYRAISYEQFF
TRBJ1-2 TRBV4-1 TRBD1 many TGCGCCAGCAGCCTCCTAGGGACAGCTAACTATGGCTACACCTTC CASSLLGTANYGYTF
TRBJ2-7 TRBV28 TRBD1 once TGTGCCAGCAACCGACAGGGGAGCTCCTACGAGCAGTACTTC CASNRQGSSYEQYF
TRBJ2-3 TRBV7-9 TRBD1 NA TGTGCCAGCAGCTCATGGACAGGGGAAAGGGCAGATACGCAGTATTTT CASSSWTGERADTQYF